This entry is about one T cell receptor (beta chain). Antigen unknown. The germline CDR1 and CDR2 sequences are PRHDT and FYEKMQ (reference sequence). This CDR3 region has 15 residues. Trimming removed 6 bases at V and 1 base at J, with 15 bases between. Assay used: immunoSEQ multiplex PCR; TCRdb lists only in-frame clones, some missing. The sample has 150,000 to 180,000 clones; around 83% are singletons. The data originate from a study of cytomegalovirus exposure and HLA in healthy donors. Points from the study as a whole: Most TCRs appeared rarely, but some public TCRs recurred in many donors. The study labeled 180 or so TCR beta chains cytomegalovirus-associated. According to a subsequent analysis, TCR clusters identified in the first cohort showed a tendency to co-occur across the roughly 120 validation repertoires.

The gene calls are TRBV13 and TRBJ1-1, with a weak D call TRBD1 (6 bases). The source is a human donor in good health. Specimen: PBMCs. CDR3 sequence (DNA): TGTGCCAGCAGTCCAGGGGTGCATGGGAACACTGAAGCTTTCTTT. Amino acid sequence: CASSPGVHGNTEAFF. The full variable domain, completed using reference TRBV13 and TRBJ1-1, is AAGVIQSPRHLIKEKRETATLKCYPIPRHDTVYWYQQGPGQDPQFLISFYEKMQSDKGSIPDRFSAQQFSDYHSELNMSSLELGDSALYFCASSPGVHGNTEAFFGQGTRLTVV.